A single sample gave rise to the 29 T cell receptor beta chains below, sequenced in a study of cytomegalovirus exposure and HLA in healthy donors. The PCR employed 60 Vbeta primers together with 13 Jbeta primers. Sequenced by immunoSEQ multiplex PCR; TCRdb stores in-frame clones only, minus some. In the table there are 170,000 or so clones, around 80% of which are singletons. Input material: PBMCs. The receptor source for this set is a woman aged 25 to 39 in good health and CMV-seropositive.

The chain employs TRBV28 and TRBJ2-3, with 8 bases that match TRBD2. CDR1 and CDR2 (germline): MDHEN, SYDVKM. The ends lost 6 bases at V and 3 bases at J; junction bases unmatched: 2. CDR3 length: 13 residues. DNA for the CDR3: TGTGCCAGCAGATCTAGCGGGACAGATACGCAGTATTTT. As protein: CASRSSGTDTQYF.

This clone was picked up a small number of times. This chain connects TRBV19 to TRBJ2-7; the D gene is possibly TRBD2 (6 bases). V lost 2 bases to trimming and J lost 5 bases, with 13 bases between them. This CDR3 has 14 residues. Germline V gene lookup returns CDR1 LNHDA and CDR2 SQIVND (reference sequence). CDR3 DNA sequence: TGTGCCAGTAGTATACCCGGGAGTATAAACGAGCAGTACTTC. Its translation: CASSIPGSINEQYF.

V gene TRBV11-3 combines with J gene TRBJ2-7; 9 positions agree with TRBD1. CDR1 and CDR2 (germline): SGHNT, YENEEA. V shed 3 bases and J 3 bases; nucleotides not matched to a gene: 9. The CDR3 is 16 residues long. CDR3 sequence reads: CASSFDGQGRVYEQYF. In DNA form, the CDR3 reads TGTGCCAGCAGCTTTGATGGACAGGGGAGAGTCTACGAGCAGTACTTC.

In nucleotides, the CDR3 is TGTGCCATCAGTGACCTTGACAGTACCGGGGGTCAGCCCCAGCATTTT. Translated: CAISDLDSTGGQPQHF. The gene calls are TRBV10-3 and TRBJ1-5; maybe TRBD1 (5 bases). Germline values: CDR1 ENHRY, CDR2 SYGVKD. With 3 bases removed from V and 6 bases from J, the gap between germline ends came to 18 bases. The CDR3 consists of 16 residues.

The rearrangement uses TRBV7-8 and TRBJ1-1, with a tentative D call TRBD1 (5 bases). Germline loops: CDR1 SGHVS, CDR2 FQNEAQ. The CDR3 has 14 amino acids. V lost 4 bases and J lost 7, with 16 bases in between. CDR3 nucleotides: TGTGCCAGCAGCTCGCCGCCGCCAGGGATTGAAGCTTTCTTT. Protein sequence: CASSSPPPGIEAFF.

This chain joins TRBV7-2 and TRBJ2-7, with D possibly TRBD2 on 6 matching bases. V lost 1 base and J 7 bases, leaving 11 bases between the germline ends. The CDR3 covers 13 residues. Germline loops: CDR1 SGHTA, CDR2 FQGNSA. CDR3 sequence (DNA): TGTGCCAGCAGCTTAGGCGGGAAGGGTGAGCAGTACTTC. Translated, it gives CASSLGGKGEQYF.

The V gene is TRBV5-4, the J gene TRBJ2-7; the match to TRBD2 covers 8 bases. The germline CDR1 and CDR2 sequences are SGHNT and YYREEE (reference sequence). The CDR3 totals 12 residues. J was trimmed by 7 bases and V by 4 bases; bases with no gene match: 4. The CDR3 DNA reads as TGTGCCAGCAGCCCAACGGGGGGGGAGCAGTACTTC. Translated, it gives CASSPTGGEQYF.

This clone has only a few counts. J is TRBJ2-7 and V is TRBV5-5, with TRBD1 as a possible D gene (7 bases). The CDR3 is 15 residues long. Germline V CDR1 and CDR2: SGHKS, YYEKEE (reference sequence). The V end lost 2 bases, the J end lost 5 bases, and 17 bases lay between the germline ends. The CDR3 bases are TGTGCCAGCAGCTTTTTGTCAGGGGGAGGCGACGAGCAGTACTTC. Its translation is CASSFLSGGGDEQYF. The full variable domain, rest sourced from reference TRBV5-5 and TRBJ2-7, is DAGVTQSPTHLIKTRGQQVTLRCSPISGHKSVSWYQQVLGQGPQFIFQYYEKEERGRGNFPDRFSARQFPNYSSELNVNALLLGDSALYLCASSFLSGGGDEQYFGPGTRLTVT.

The rearrangement joins TRBV28 to TRBJ2-1; tentatively, D is TRBD1 (6 bases). Trimming removed 4 bases at V and 6 bases at J, with 19 bases between. Per the germline V gene, CDR1 is MDHEN and CDR2 is SYDVKM. CDR3 length: 16 residues. Written as DNA, the CDR3 is TGTGCCAGCAGTTCCTGGCCCAGGGGCAGGGTCAATGAGCAGTTCTTC. Its protein is CASSSWPRGRVNEQFF.

This chain uses TRBV27 with TRBJ2-5, with TRBD1 identical over 9 bases. The ends lost 6 bases at V and 1 base at J; junction bases unmatched: 12. The length of the CDR3 is 17 residues. The germline CDR1 and CDR2 sequences are MNHEY and SMNVEV (reference sequence). This CDR3 is CASSRTTGTGPQETQYF. CDR3 nucleotides: TGTGCCAGCAGCCGTACGACCGGGACAGGGCCCCAAGAGACCCAGTACTTC.

This rearrangement joins TRBV4-1 to TRBJ2-5; TRBD2 might be the D (5 bases). Trimming left V 3 bases short and J 2 bases short, with 13 bases between. The CDR3 contains 15 residues. Germline V gene data show CDR1 as MGHRA and CDR2 as YSYEKL. The CDR3 sequence is CASSHQPGTQETQYF. In DNA, the CDR3 is TGCGCCAGCAGCCATCAACCGGGAACGCAAGAGACCCAGTACTTC.

J is TRBJ2-2 and V is TRBV5-1, with 7 bases that match TRBD1. The CDR3 sequence is 16 residues long. Germline values: CDR1 SGHRS, CDR2 YFSETQ. V dropped 0 bases and J dropped 0; count of bases not matched to a gene: 2. CDR3 sequence reads: CASSLGGQSNTGELFF. The CDR3 DNA reads TGCGCCAGCAGCTTGGGGGGACAGTCGAACACCGGGGAGCTGTTTTTT.

The chain uses TRBV5-1 and TRBJ2-7; the match to TRBD1 covers 9 bases. Germline V gene data show CDR1 as SGHRS and CDR2 as YFSETQ. The CDR3 runs to 16 residues. V was pared by 1 base and J by 4 bases, with 9 bases of the junction left unmatched. CDR3 region: CASSLLRTGVGYEQYF. The CDR3 DNA is TGCGCCAGCAGCTTGCTCCGGACAGGGGTAGGTTACGAGCAGTACTTC.

The CDR3 sequence: CASSKLTGELFF. CDR3 DNA sequence: TGTGCCAGCAGCAAACTCACCGGGGAGCTGTTTTTT. The chain recombines TRBV5-6 with TRBJ2-2, with D unresolved. This CDR3 is built from 12 residues. Germline V lookup: CDR1 SGHDT, CDR2 YYEEEE. Trimming shortened V by 4 bases and J by 4 bases, and 5 bases separated the two germline ends.

This clone has just one count. The chain combines TRBV19 with TRBJ1-1, with no clear D. Trimming removed 7 bases at V and 1 base at J, with 16 bases between. The germline V gene encodes CDR1 LNHDA and CDR2 SQIVND (reference sequence). The CDR3 consists of 15 residues. CDR3: CASNVRSPRNTEAFF. The CDR3 DNA reads TGTGCCAGTAATGTAAGGAGTCCCAGGAACACTGAAGCTTTCTTT.

V is TRBV7-3 and J is TRBJ2-7, with 8 bases aligning to TRBD1. The CDR3 covers 15 residues. CDR1 and CDR2 (germline): SGHTA, FQGTGA. V was pared by 4 bases and J by 0 bases, with 5 bases of the junction left unmatched. DNA for the CDR3: TGTGCCAGCAGCTCCAGGACAGGGAGCTCCTACGAGCAGTACTTC. It codes for CASSSRTGSSYEQYF.

The genes are TRBV23-1 and TRBJ2-4, with D unclear. TRBV23-1 is sorted into the ORF group, with uncertain function. The CDR3 has 16 residues. The V end lost 1 base, the J end lost 0 bases, and 10 bases lay between the germline ends. CDR3 loop: CASSQWHDLAKNIQYF. Here the CDR3 DNA reads TGCGCCAGCAGTCAATGGCATGACTTAGCCAAAAACATTCAGTACTTC.

This chain joins TRBV27 and TRBJ1-5; unclear D gene. Trimming took off 0 bases at V and 10 bases at J, with 16 bases between the two ends. This CDR3 spans 15 amino acids. The V gene's germline CDR1 is MNHEY and CDR2 SMNVEV (reference sequence). CDR3 loop: CASSLSTGSLEPQHF. The DNA of the CDR3 is TGTGCCAGCAGTTTATCTACGGGTTCTTTAGAACCCCAGCATTTT.

The chain recombines TRBV10-1 with TRBJ2-7; no clear D gene. CDR3 size: 14 residues. Trimming stripped 3 bases from V and 2 bases from J, with 11 bases between. Per germline, CDR1 WNHNN and CDR2 SYGVQD (reference sequence). CDR3 sequence (DNA): TGCGCCAGCAGTGAATTCGGCAGGACCTACGAGCAGTACTTC. Translated, it gives CASSEFGRTYEQYF.

The J gene is TRBJ2-3, the V gene TRBV4-1; D perhaps matches TRBD2 (5 bases). Trimming pared 1 base from V and 6 bases from J, leaving 26 bases between. This CDR3 region has 19 residues. The germline CDR1 and CDR2 sequences are MGHRA and YSYEKL. In DNA, the CDR3 is TGCGCCAGCAGCCAAGTCACGGTAGTGCGGGCGACCCAAGAGGATACGCAGTATTTT. It encodes CASSQVTVVRATQEDTQYF.

The chain uses TRBV5-4 and TRBJ2-7; TRBD2 is a possible D gene (5 bases). Germline V gives CDR1 SGHNT, CDR2 YYREEE (reference sequence). Between the trimmed V and J ends, which lost 0 bases and 2 bases, there was a span of 9 bases. The CDR3 is 14 amino acids. CDR3 sequence reads: CASSLVSEAYEQYF. CDR3 coding DNA: TGTGCCAGCAGCTTGGTTAGCGAAGCCTACGAGCAGTACTTC.

This rearrangement joins TRBV5-1 to TRBJ1-1; 12 nucleotides match TRBD1. The CDR3 is made up of 15 amino acids. Germline assignment: CDR1 SGHRS and CDR2 YFSETQ. The trim removed 0 bases at V and 4 bases at J, leaving 1 base unmatched. This CDR3 reads CASSLGGQGATEAFF. The CDR3 DNA sequence: TGCGCCAGCAGCTTGGGGGGACAGGGGGCCACTGAAGCTTTCTTT.

V and J are TRBV7-2 and TRBJ1-4; possibly TRBD1 for D (5 bases). Germline V gene lookup returns CDR1 SGHTA and CDR2 FQGNSA. CDR3 length: 15 residues. The ends were cut back, 5 bases at V and 1 base at J, with 11 bases in the middle. The CDR3 DNA reads as TGTGCCAGCAGCCCCCCTAGGGGAACTAATGAAAAACTGTTTTTT. It codes for CASSPPRGTNEKLFF.

This chain connects TRBV10-1 to TRBJ2-4; 7 bases map to TRBD1. J lost 0 bases, V lost 8 bases, and 4 bases had no gene match. CDR3 size: 14 residues. From germline, CDR1 is WNHNN and CDR2 SYGVQD (reference sequence). The CDR3 nucleotides are TGCGCCAGCCTGGGACAGCTAGCCAAAAACATTCAGTACTTC. This encodes CASLGQLAKNIQYF.

The rearrangement joins TRBV18 to TRBJ2-7, with TRBD2 matching over 8 bases. Trimming at V came to 3 bases and at J to 4 bases, leaving 11 bases not matched to a gene. The CDR3 contains 16 residues. From germline, CDR1 is KGHSH and CDR2 LQKENI. The DNA of the CDR3 is TGTGCCAGCTCACCCCCGGGTGATAGCGGGAAGTACGAGCAGTACTTC. It is translated as CASSPPGDSGKYEQYF.

The V and J genes are TRBV5-6 and TRBJ2-5; no firm D call. CDR1 and CDR2 (germline): SGHDT, YYEEEE. This CDR3 has 13 residues. V was pared by 0 bases and J by 4 bases, with 7 bases between. In DNA form, the CDR3 reads TGTGCCAGCAGCTTGGCAGGTCTAGAGACCCAGTACTTC. Protein product: CASSLAGLETQYF.

The chain combines TRBV7-3 with TRBJ1-2, with a possible D match to TRBD1 (5 bases). From germline, CDR1 is SGHTA and CDR2 FQGTGA. The CDR3 covers 13 residues. Trimming removed 1 base from V and 8 bases from J, with 11 bases in between. The CDR3 region has the DNA TGTGCCAGCAGCTTAAGTGGACATCAAGGCTACACCTTC. This encodes CASSLSGHQGYTF. The variable domain in full, with the rest retrieved from reference TRBV7-3 and TRBJ1-2, is GAGVSQTPSNKVTEKGKYVELRCDPISGHTALYWYRQSLGQGPEFLIYFQGTGAADDSGLPNDRFFAVRPEGSVSTLKIQRTERGDSAVYLCASSLSGHQGYTFGSGTRLTVV.

The chain has TRBV6-6 and TRBJ1-5; no reliable D call. The V and J ends lost 8 bases and 1 base respectively, with 15 bases between them. This CDR3 region has 15 residues. Germline-derived CDR1 and CDR2 are MNHNY and SVGAGI (reference sequence). The CDR3 here is CASVERPLSNQPQHF. In DNA form, the CDR3 reads TGTGCCAGCGTCGAGCGACCCCTAAGCAATCAGCCCCAGCATTTT.

The chain links TRBV11-2 to TRBJ2-7; 8 nucleotides line up with TRBD1. After removal of 1 base from V and 7 bases from J, the junction contained 9 bases not matched to a gene. Germline CDR1 SGHAT, CDR2 FQNNGV. This CDR3 has 15 residues. The CDR3 DNA reads TGTGCCAGCAGCTTAGGTCCGGACAGGGACGAGGAGCAGTACTTC. Translation gives CASSLGPDRDEEQYF.